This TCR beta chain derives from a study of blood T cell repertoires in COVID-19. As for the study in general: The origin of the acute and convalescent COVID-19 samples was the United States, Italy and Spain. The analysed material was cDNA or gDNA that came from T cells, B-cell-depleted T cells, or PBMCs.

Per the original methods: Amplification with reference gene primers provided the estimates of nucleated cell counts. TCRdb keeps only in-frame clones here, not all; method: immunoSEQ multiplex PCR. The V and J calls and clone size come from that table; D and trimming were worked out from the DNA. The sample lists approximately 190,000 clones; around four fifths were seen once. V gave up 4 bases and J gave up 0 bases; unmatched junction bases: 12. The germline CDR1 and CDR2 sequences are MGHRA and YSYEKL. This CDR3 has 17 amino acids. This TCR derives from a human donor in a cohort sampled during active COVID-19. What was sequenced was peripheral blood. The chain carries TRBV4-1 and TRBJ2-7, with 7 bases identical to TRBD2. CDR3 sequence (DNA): TGCGCCAGCAGCCTCCAGAGTCTTAGCGGGTACTCCTACGAGCAGTACTTC. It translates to CASSLQSLSGYSYEQYF.